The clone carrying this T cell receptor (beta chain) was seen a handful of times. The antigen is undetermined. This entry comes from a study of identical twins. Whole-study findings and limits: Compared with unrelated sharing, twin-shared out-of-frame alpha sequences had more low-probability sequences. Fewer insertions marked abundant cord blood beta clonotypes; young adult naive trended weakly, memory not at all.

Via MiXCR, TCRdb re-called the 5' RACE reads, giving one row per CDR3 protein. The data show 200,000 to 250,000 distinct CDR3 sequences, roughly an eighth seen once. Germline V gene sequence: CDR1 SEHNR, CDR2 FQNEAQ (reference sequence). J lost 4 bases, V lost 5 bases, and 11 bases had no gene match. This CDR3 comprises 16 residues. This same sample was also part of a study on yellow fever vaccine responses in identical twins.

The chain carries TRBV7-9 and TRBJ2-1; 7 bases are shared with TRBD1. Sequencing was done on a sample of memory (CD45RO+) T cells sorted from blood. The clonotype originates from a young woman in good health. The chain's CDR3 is CASSLDRAARYNEQFF. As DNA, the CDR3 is TGTGCCAGCAGCCTTGACAGGGCGGCCCGTTACAATGAGCAGTTCTTC.